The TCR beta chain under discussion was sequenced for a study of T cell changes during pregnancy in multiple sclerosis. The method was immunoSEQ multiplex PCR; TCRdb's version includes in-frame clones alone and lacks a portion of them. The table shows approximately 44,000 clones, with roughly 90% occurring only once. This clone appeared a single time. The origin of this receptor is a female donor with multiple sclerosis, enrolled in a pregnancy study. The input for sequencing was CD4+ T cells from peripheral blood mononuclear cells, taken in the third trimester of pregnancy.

CDR3 bases: TGTGCCAGTAGCCCAATCCAAGAGACCCAGTACTTC. It codes for CASSPIQETQYF. This chain connects TRBV19 to TRBJ2-5; D not certain. The V end was cut by 6 bases, the J end by 1 base, with 6 bases between. CDR3 length equals 12 residues. In germline, CDR1 is LNHDA, CDR2 SQIVND (reference sequence).